This TCR beta chain was profiled in a study of regulatory T cells in long-lasting Graves disease. In this sample, this clonotype turned up many times. Time point meaning: newly diagnosed GD, antithyroid drugs for less than 3 months. Extracted RNA from PBMCs served as the source of the TCR library. American Thyroid Association guidelines defined Graves' disease diagnosis. It was an endocrinology department in Xi'an, China, that provided the patients. Combining iRepertoire HTBI primers with Arm-PCR of CDR3 regions, the authors built TCR beta libraries. TCRdb reprocessed the multiplex PCR reads with MiXCR, giving one entry per CDR3 protein. This repertoire shows a few hundred thousand distinct CDR3 sequences, 12% found once; its top ten account for under 20%. Deletions cut 4 bases from V and 3 bases from J, with 23 bases between. Per the germline V gene, CDR1 is SGHRS and CDR2 is YFSETQ. This CDR3 comprises 17 residues.

These records were also assigned to another study, of T cells in Graves' hyperthyroidism and ophthalmopathy.

This sequence originates from a woman under 30 with Graves disease. Source: peripheral blood mononuclear cells (PBMCs), taken at new diagnosis, from a patient treated with antithyroid drugs. The chain combines TRBV5-1 with TRBJ2-7, with D perhaps TRBD1 or TRBD2 (5 bases each). CDR3 in DNA: TGCGCCAGCAGCATCGAGGGGCCGACCAACCACCTCTACGAGCAGTACTTC. This sequence encodes CASSIEGPTNHLYEQYF.